This passage covers 9 T cell receptor beta chains from one sample sequenced in a study of shared clonotypes between healthy human individuals. Produced via immunoSEQ multiplex PCR; TCRdb's table is partial and in-frame only. The sample lists around 700,000 clones, 55% to 85% seen once, with around 2% in the top ten. Sample: memory CD4+ T cells sorted from blood. The subset denotes: CD45RA-negative fraction. The receptors here all came from a woman aged 25 to 39 in good health.

This chain uses TRBV6-5 with TRBJ2-7; a weak D match, TRBD1 (6 bases). The ends were cut back, 4 bases at V and 7 bases at J, with 14 bases in the middle. This CDR3 is 13 amino acids long. Germline lookup yields CDR1 MNHEY and CDR2 SVGAGI. DNA for the CDR3: TGTGCCAGCAGTTCGGGACACCTTCGAGAGCAGTACTTC. It is translated as CASSSGHLREQYF.

The chain recombines TRBV18 with TRBJ2-5; 9 positions match TRBD1. In germline, CDR1 is KGHSH, CDR2 LQKENI. With V trimmed by 8 bases and J by 5 bases, 9 bases remained unmatched. The CDR3 is 14 amino acids. CDR3 sequence: CASANRGRGETQYF. The CDR3 region has the DNA TGTGCCAGCGCGAACAGGGGGCGCGGGGAGACCCAGTACTTC.

The chain combines TRBV7-3 with TRBJ2-1, with D possibly TRBD1 on 5 matching bases. This CDR3 spans 13 amino acids. The germline gives CDR1 SGHTA, CDR2 FQGTGA. Trimming shortened V by 3 bases and J by 10 bases, and 13 bases separated the two germline ends. The DNA of the CDR3 is TGTGCCAGCAGCTTGGGGCCGGCTAAGGAGCAGTTCTTC. Translation: CASSLGPAKEQFF. The full variable domain, rest sourced from reference TRBV7-3 and TRBJ2-1, is GAGVSQTPSNKVTEKGKYVELRCDPISGHTALYWYRQSLGQGPEFLIYFQGTGAADDSGLPNDRFFAVRPEGSVSTLKIQRTERGDSAVYLCASSLGPAKEQFFGPGTRLTVL.

This clone was recorded only once. This chain connects TRBV19 to TRBJ1-1, with D unclear. There are 13 residues in the CDR3. Germline V lookup: CDR1 LNHDA, CDR2 SQIVND (reference sequence). Trimming removed 7 bases from V and 1 base from J, with 10 bases in between. CDR3 residues: CASTAWGNTEAFF. For the CDR3, the DNA is TGTGCCAGTACCGCCTGGGGGAACACTGAAGCTTTCTTT.

This chain joins TRBV5-1 and TRBJ2-7, with TRBD1 identical over 7 bases. The V gene's germline CDR1 is SGHRS and CDR2 YFSETQ. This CDR3 contains 14 residues. V shed 3 bases, J shed 6 bases, and the junction held 9 bases outside the gene matches. CDR3 DNA sequence: TGCGCCAGCAGCTCCGGGACAGCCGCACTCGAGCAGTACTTC. Its protein product is CASSSGTAALEQYF. The variable domain in full, with the rest retrieved from reference TRBV5-1 and TRBJ2-7, is KAGVTQTPRYLIKTRGQQVTLSCSPISGHRSVSWYQQTPGQGLQFLFEYFSETQRNKGNFPGRFSGRQFSNSRSEMNVSTLELGDSALYLCASSSGTAALEQYFGPGTRLTVT.

This clone has at least ten counts. This chain uses TRBV6-1 with TRBJ2-3; D might be TRBD1 or TRBD2, each matching 6 bases. Germline values: CDR1 MNHNS, CDR2 SASEGT. Trimming removed 2 bases at V and 2 bases at J, with 14 bases between. This CDR3 comprises 16 residues. In nucleotides, the CDR3 is TGTGCCAGCAGTGAAAGGGCGGGACATATCACAGATACGCAGTATTTT. It codes for CASSERAGHITDTQYF.

V usage is TRBV10-1 and J usage is TRBJ2-1; 10 nucleotides agree with TRBD2. Germline V gene sequence: CDR1 WNHNN, CDR2 SYGVQD (reference sequence). The CDR3 runs 16 residues. Trimming took 6 bases from V and 2 from J; bases not matched to a gene: 7. The CDR3 protein is CASSERTSGTYNEQFF. Here the CDR3 DNA reads TGCGCCAGCAGCGAACGTACTAGCGGGACCTACAATGAGCAGTTCTTC.

This clone is a singleton in its sample. J is TRBJ1-2 and V is TRBV30, with 7 nucleotides matching TRBD1. The J segment lost 7 bases and the V segment lost 1 base, leaving 9 bases of the junction unmatched. This CDR3 is 14 amino acids long. The germline V gene encodes CDR1 GTSNPN and CDR2 SVGIG (reference sequence). The CDR3 is CAWSALGQFTGYTF. Written as DNA, the CDR3 is TGTGCCTGGAGTGCCTTGGGACAGTTCACTGGCTACACCTTC.

The chain joins TRBV2 to TRBJ1-2; tentatively, D is TRBD1 (5 bases). With 6 bases removed from V and 1 base from J, the gap between germline ends came to 9 bases. The CDR3 has 13 amino acids. CDR1 and CDR2 from the germline V gene are SNHLY and FYNNEI. Here the CDR3 DNA reads TGTGCCAGCAGGGGGACCTTTAACTATGGCTACACCTTC. This gives the protein CASRGTFNYGYTF.